This is a list of T cell receptor beta chains from one sample in a study of T cell responses to AZD1222 COVID-19 vaccine. Repertoires were generated with immunoSEQ multiplex PCR, while TCRdb's copy carries only in-frame clones and drops some. The sample records 100,000 to 150,000 clones, 89% being singletons. The specimen comprised peripheral blood, sampled on day 0 of AZD1222 vaccination. The receptors were gathered from an adult in good health. Both conserved end residues are part of each CDR3. D genes are given only for firm matches. Not every row has a clone size; where given, it reads once, few, many or a size class.

>.|TRBV25-1|TRBD1|TRBJ1-1
TGTGCCAGCAGTGTCGGGACAGACACTGAAGCTTTCTTT
CASSVGTDTEAFF
>.|TRBV5-6|.|TRBJ2-7
TGTGCCAGCAGCCCGTCGGGCAACTCCTACGAGCAGTACTTC
CASSPSGNSYEQYF
>.|TRBV2|.|TRBJ1-2
TGTGCCAGCAGTGAAGCGAGGGAGGTGGCTGGCTACACCTTC
CASSEAREVAGYTF
>.|TRBV29-1|.|TRBJ2-2
TGCAGCGTTGGGGCGAACACCGGGGAGCTGTTTTTT
CSVGANTGELFF
>.|TRBV3-1/TRBV3-2|.|TRBJ2-3
TGTGCCAGCAGCCCTTATCGTCTCACAGATACGCAGTATTTT
CASSPYRLTDTQYF
>.|TRBV5-1|.|TRBJ2-1
TGCGCCAGCAGTGCAAGATCTTTGGATGAGCAGTTCTTC
CASSARSLDEQFF
>.|TRBV6-5|.|TRBJ1-1
TGTGCCAGCAGAGCACGGGGGAACACTGAAGCTTTCTTT
CASRARGNTEAFF
>.|TRBV4-1|.|TRBJ1-4
TGCGCCAGCAGCCAAGGTCGAGGGGTCGGGGAAAAACTGTTTTTT
CASSQGRGVGEKLFF
>.|TRBV24-1|.|TRBJ2-1
TGTGCCACCAGTGTTCCGAGCGGCAATGAGCAGTTCTTC
CATSVPSGNEQFF
>few|TRBV7-9|.|TRBJ1-2
TGTGCCAGCAGCTTAGCTGGGGAGGGAGGCTACACCTTC
CASSLAGEGGYTF
>.|TRBV7-2|TRBD1|TRBJ1-2
TGTGCCAGCACCGAACAGGGGGCGTATGGCTACACCTTC
CASTEQGAYGYTF
>.|TRBV6-5|.|TRBJ1-2
TGTGCCAGCAGTACTATTAATATCGTGGTCTATGGCTACACCTTC
CASSTINIVVYGYTF
>.|TRBV6-5|.|TRBJ1-6
TGTGCCAGCACCTCCCAGGGTAATAATTCACCCCTCCACTTT
CASTSQGNNSPLHF
>once|TRBV9|.|TRBJ2-2
TGTGCCAACACGATTATCGGAGTAACCGGGGAGCTGTTTTTT
CANTIIGVTGELFF
>once|TRBV30|TRBD1|TRBJ1-3
TGTGCCTGGACCCTACAGGGGGTCGACTCTGGAAACACCATATATTTT
CAWTLQGVDSGNTIYF
>.|TRBV6-5|.|TRBJ1-3
TGTGCCAGCAGCCGCGTGGTGTTTCCGGACACCATATATTTT
CASSRVVFPDTIYF
>.|TRBV5-4|TRBD2|TRBJ2-1
TGTGCCAGCAGCGGAAGGGGACTAGCGGGGGATAATGAGCAGTTCTTC
CASSGRGLAGDNEQFF
>.|TRBV9|TRBD2|TRBJ2-1
TGTGCCAGCAGCGGAACGGTCGGCGGGGGGTTATACAATGAGCAGTTCTTC
CASSGTVGGGLYNEQFF
>few|TRBV14|.|TRBJ2-3
TGTGCCAGCAGCCAAGAGAAAGACTTGGGCAGCACCTTATCCTTAAACACAGATACGCAGTATTTT
CASSQEKDLGSTLSLNTDTQYF
>.|TRBV30|.|TRBJ2-5
TGTGCCTGGAGTTTGGGTTCGGGGACCCAGTACTTC
CAWSLGSGTQYF
>.|TRBV6-5|TRBD1|TRBJ1-2
TGTGCCAGCAGTTACCAAAGGGGGCCGGACTATGGCTACACCTTC
CASSYQRGPDYGYTF
>.|TRBV2|TRBD1|TRBJ2-7
TGTGCCAGCAGTGAGACCGGGACAGGGTACTACGAGCAGTACTTC
CASSETGTGYYEQYF
>.|TRBV11-2|.|TRBJ1-1
TGTGCCAGCAGTTCCCTAGGTGGCAACACTGAAGCTTTCTTT
CASSSLGGNTEAFF
>.|TRBV7-9|.|TRBJ1-6
TGTGCCAGCAGCTTCATCAATTCACCCCTCCACTTT
CASSFINSPLHF
>.|TRBV3-1/TRBV3-2|.|TRBJ2-1
TGTGCCAGCAGCCAGATTGCCGAACGACCGGGCCCCAATGAGCAGTTCTTC
CASSQIAERPGPNEQFF
>.|TRBV6-4|.|TRBJ1-5
TGTGCCAGCAGGAAGGACAGAGATAGCAATCAGCCCCAGCATTTT
CASRKDRDSNQPQHF
>.|TRBV27|.|TRBJ1-1
TGTGCCAGCAGTTTATCGGGGGGGGGCACTGAAGCTTTCTTT
CASSLSGGGTEAFF
>.|TRBV27|.|TRBJ2-7
TGTGCCAGCAGTTTATCTCAAAGGACAGCTTCCTACGAGCAGTACTTC
CASSLSQRTASYEQYF
>.|TRBV6-1|.|TRBJ1-2
TGTGCCAGCAGTGATTCAGTTGGTGGGCAGGGAAGTGGCTACACCTTC
CASSDSVGGQGSGYTF
>.|TRBV5-1|.|TRBJ1-2
TGCGCCAGCAGCTTGTCGGGTTCTTATGGCTACACCTTC
CASSLSGSYGYTF
>.|TRBV5-7|TRBD1|TRBJ2-3
TGTGCCAGCTCATGGACAGGGGGCGCAGATACGCAGTATTTT
CASSWTGGADTQYF
>.|TRBV28|TRBD1|TRBJ1-5
TGTGCCAGCAGTTCCCTCGGGACAGGGGGTGTTGGTGTCAATCAGCCCCAGCATTTT
CASSSLGTGGVGVNQPQHF
>.|TRBV6-2/TRBV6-3|.|TRBJ1-2
TGTGCCAGCAGTTTACACCGGGACCTCCCGGAAGACTATGGCTACACCTTC
CASSLHRDLPEDYGYTF
>.|TRBV30|.|TRBJ1-5
TGTGCCTGGAGTTGGCTGTTCAATCAGCCCCAGCATTTT
CAWSWLFNQPQHF
>.|TRBV6-5|.|TRBJ1-4
TGTGCCAGCAGCCCCGGTTGGGCCTTTAATGAAAAACTGTTTTTT
CASSPGWAFNEKLFF
>.|TRBV4-3|TRBD1|TRBJ1-2
TGCGCCAGCAGCCAAGACGGGGGGACAGCCTACTATGGCTACACCTTC
CASSQDGGTAYYGYTF
>.|TRBV6-5|.|TRBJ1-5
TGTGCCAGCAGTTACTCAAACAGTCAGCCCCAGCATTTT
CASSYSNSQPQHF
>.|TRBV6-6|.|TRBJ2-7
TGTGCCAGCAGTTATGGCGAGGGAAGGGCCTACGAGCAGTACTTC
CASSYGEGRAYEQYF
>few|TRBV24-1|.|TRBJ2-4
TGTGCCACCAGTCCCCCTGGAGGTTCCAAAAACATTCAGTACTTC
CATSPPGGSKNIQYF
>.|TRBV5-4|TRBD1|TRBJ2-7
TGTGCCACCCAGATTGGACAGGCCTACGAGCAGTACTTC
CATQIGQAYEQYF
>.|TRBV29-1|TRBD2|TRBJ2-3
TGCAGCGTCGTTCGGGGGGAGAGAGATACGCAGTATTTT
CSVVRGERDTQYF
>.|TRBV18|TRBD1|TRBJ2-3
TGTGCCAGCTCGAGACAGGGGCCCCACACAGATACGCAGTATTTT
CASSRQGPHTDTQYF
>.|TRBV5-1|.|TRBJ2-7
TGCGCCAGCAGCGGGTTCTACGAGCAGTACTTC
CASSGFYEQYF
>.|TRBV5-6|.|TRBJ1-6
TGTGCCAGCAGCTTACAGAATAATTCACCCCTCCACTTT
CASSLQNNSPLHF
>.|TRBV7-9|.|TRBJ2-2
TGTGCCAGCAGACCCAGCACCGGGGAGCTGTTTTTT
CASRPSTGELFF
>.|TRBV19|.|TRBJ2-1
TGTGCCTCTAGCGACCGTTACAATGAGCAGTTCTTC
CASSDRYNEQFF
>.|TRBV2|.|TRBJ2-2
TGTGCCAGCAGTGGGGGACGACCCGGGGAGCTGTTTTTT
CASSGGRPGELFF
>.|TRBV6-2/TRBV6-3|.|TRBJ1-1
TGTGCCAGCAGTTACGGGACTGAAGCTTTCTTT
CASSYGTEAFF
>.|TRBV9|TRBD1|TRBJ1-1
TGTGCCAGCAGCGGGAGACAGGGCGAGAACACTGAAGCTTTCTTT
CASSGRQGENTEAFF
>.|TRBV4-3|.|TRBJ1-2
TGCGCCAGCAGCCAAGATGTGTCCTATGGCTACACCTTC
CASSQDVSYGYTF
>medium-sized|TRBV11-2|.|TRBJ2-7
TGTGCCAGCAGCTCGTTCTTAGGAGGCGATCCCTACGAGCAGTACTTC
CASSSFLGGDPYEQYF
>.|TRBV5-1|.|TRBJ2-7
TGCGCCAGCAGCACATCAGACGGGACCTACGAGCAGTACTTC
CASSTSDGTYEQYF
>once|TRBV2|TRBD1|TRBJ2-1
TGTGCCAGCAGTGATGAACAGGGGTCGTACAATGAGCAGTTCTTC
CASSDEQGSYNEQFF
>few|TRBV12-3/TRBV12-4|.|TRBJ1-2
TGTGCCAGCAGTTTAAGACCTAGGTATGGCTACACCTTC
CASSLRPRYGYTF